Each of the 23 T cell receptor beta chains below was sequenced from the same sample in a study of PD-1 blockade in classical Hodgkin lymphoma. Each patient relapsed following autologous stem cell transplantation, and prior brentuximab vedotin exposure differed. Repertoires were generated with immunoSEQ multiplex PCR, while TCRdb's copy carries only in-frame clones and drops some. Here the sample spans fewer than 15,000 clones, 80% being singletons. The source was peripheral blood mononuclear cells (PBMCs), collected at baseline. These receptors were obtained from a human donor with classical Hodgkin lymphoma.

V gene TRBV5-4 combines with J gene TRBJ2-7; 9 positions match TRBD2. CDR3 length: 16 amino acids. With V trimmed by 0 bases and J by 2 bases, 6 bases remained unmatched. Germline V gene sequence: CDR1 SGHNT, CDR2 YYREEE (reference sequence). CDR3 sequence reads: CASSLDGLAGTYEQYF. CDR3 coding DNA: TGTGCCAGCAGCTTGGACGGGCTAGCGGGAACCTACGAGCAGTACTTC.

The chain links TRBV7-2 to TRBJ2-1; D is possibly TRBD2 (5 bases). V lost 4 bases and J 0 bases, leaving 10 bases between the germline ends. The germline V gene has CDR1 SGHTA and CDR2 FQGNSA. The CDR3 consists of 15 residues. DNA of the CDR3: TGTGCCAGCAGCTCACCGGGAATCTCCTACAATGAGCAGTTCTTC. Translated, it gives CASSSPGISYNEQFF.

The chain couples TRBV6-6 to TRBJ2-1; 8 bases are shared with TRBD1. Per the germline V gene, CDR1 is MNHNY and CDR2 is SVGAGI (reference sequence). The CDR3 is made up of 16 amino acids. V was pared by 0 bases and J by 1 base, with 2 bases of the junction left unmatched. The CDR3 loop reads CASSYSNRGSYNEQFF. The CDR3 DNA sequence: TGTGCCAGCAGTTACTCCAACAGGGGGTCCTACAATGAGCAGTTCTTC.

The J gene is TRBJ1-1, the V gene TRBV6-5, with D perhaps matching TRBD1 (5 bases). From germline, CDR1 is MNHEY and CDR2 SVGAGI. The CDR3 covers 13 residues. The V end was cut by 0 bases, the J end by 11 bases, with 13 bases between. The CDR3 is CASSYSMTGEAFF. The CDR3 DNA is TGTGCCAGCAGTTACTCGATGACGGGGGAGGCTTTCTTT.

This chain links TRBV28 with TRBJ2-3; 8 bases are a match to TRBD2. V dropped 4 bases and J dropped 4; count of bases not matched to a gene: 10. This CDR3 has 16 residues. Germline assignment: CDR1 MDHEN and CDR2 SYDVKM. CDR3 bases: TGTGCCAGCAGTTCCCCGGGGGGGCTCCCCCCAGATACGCAGTATTTT. Amino acids: CASSSPGGLPPDTQYF. Supplemented by reference TRBV28 and TRBJ2-3, the full variable domain reads DVKVTQSSRYLVKRTGEKVFLECVQDMDHENMFWYRQDPGLGLRLIYFSYDVKMKEKGDIPEGYSVSREKKERFSLILESASTNQTSMYLCASSSPGGLPPDTQYFGPGTRLTVL.

The rearrangement joins TRBV18 to TRBJ1-5; TRBD1 matches 8 bases. The trim removed 4 bases at V and 1 base at J, leaving 6 bases unmatched. The V gene's germline CDR1 is KGHSH and CDR2 LQKENI. The CDR3 covers 16 residues. CDR3 amino acids: CASSLLTGGSNQPQHF. In DNA form, the CDR3 reads TGTGCCAGCTCACTCCTCACAGGGGGAAGCAATCAGCCCCAGCATTTT. Combining the CDR3 with reference TRBV18 and TRBJ1-5 gives the whole variable domain NAGVMQNPRHLVRRRGQEARLRCSPMKGHSHVYWYRQLPEEGLKFMVYLQKENIIDESGMPKERFSAEFPKEGPSILRIQQVVRGDSAAYFCASSLLTGGSNQPQHFGDGTRLSIL.

J is TRBJ2-7 and V is TRBV7-2; possible D gene TRBD2, 6 bases. V lost 1 base, J lost 2 bases, and 9 bases lay in between. Germline V gene lookup returns CDR1 SGHTA and CDR2 FQGNSA. The CDR3 sequence is 14 residues long. In nucleotides, the CDR3 is TGTGCCAGCAGCTTAGTGGAGGGCCCCTACGAGCAGTACTTC. Translated, it gives CASSLVEGPYEQYF.

The rearrangement joins TRBV21-1 to TRBJ2-5; the DNA was not used to check the table's D call, TRBD2. TRBV21-1 has pseudogene status. This CDR3 spans 15 amino acids. CDR3 in amino acids: CASRKTSGRSKTQYF. As DNA, the CDR3 is TGTGCCAGCAGGAAAACTAGCGGGCGATCAAAGACCCAGTACTTC.

The count of this clone is one. The chain employs TRBV7-3 and TRBJ1-1; D remains ambiguous. Trimming pared 3 bases from V and 7 bases from J, leaving 18 bases between. CDR1 and CDR2 (germline): SGHTA, FQGTGA. CDR3 length equals 15 residues. CDR3 coding DNA: TGTGCCAGCAGCTTGAACCCATTCTTGTCCCATGAAGCTTTCTTT. This encodes CASSLNPFLSHEAFF. Drawing the rest from reference TRBV7-3 and TRBJ1-1, the complete variable domain is GAGVSQTPSNKVTEKGKYVELRCDPISGHTALYWYRQSLGQGPEFLIYFQGTGAADDSGLPNDRFFAVRPEGSVSTLKIQRTERGDSAVYLCASSLNPFLSHEAFFGQGTRLTVV.

The gene calls are TRBV4-2 and TRBJ2-1, with D uncertain. The CDR3 length is 15 residues. Germline V gene lookup returns CDR1 LGHNA and CDR2 YNFKEQ. V dropped 0 bases and J dropped 8 bases, with 14 bases sitting between them. The CDR3 coding sequence is TGTGCCAGCAGCCAAGATTTCTACTCCATGGATGAGCAGTTCTTC. This gives the protein CASSQDFYSMDEQFF.

In DNA form, the CDR3 reads TGCACCAGCAGCCAACCCCCTGGGGGGGGACAGGGCTACACCTTC. Protein: CTSSQPPGGGQGYTF. This rearrangement joins TRBV1 to TRBJ1-2. TRBV1 is noted as a pseudogene. The CDR3 has 15 residues.

The chain is built from TRBV9 and TRBJ2-1, with a weak D call TRBD1 (5 bases). This CDR3 has 14 amino acids. Germline CDR1 reads SGDLS; CDR2 reads YYNGEE. V was cut by 1 base and J by 8 bases, with 13 bases left in between. The chain's CDR3 is CASSVTQGRDEQFF. The CDR3 DNA is TGTGCCAGCAGCGTAACCCAGGGTCGGGATGAGCAGTTCTTC.

The chain's CDR3 is CASSLPGADTQYF. The CDR3 region has the DNA TGCGCCAGCAGCCTCCCAGGGGCAGATACGCAGTATTTT. The J gene is TRBJ2-3, the V gene TRBV5-1; TRBD1 is a possible D gene (6 bases). Germline V gene sequence: CDR1 SGHRS, CDR2 YFSETQ. V gave up 4 bases and J gave up 4 bases, with 10 bases separating them. The length of the CDR3 is 13 residues.

V gene TRBV25-1 combines with J gene TRBJ1-1; D is ambiguous. The CDR3 is made up of 13 amino acids. V was shortened by 4 bases and J by 6 bases, with 12 bases between the two germline ends. Germline loops: CDR1 MGHDK, CDR2 SYGVNS. CDR3: CASSGKGYPEAFF. The CDR3 DNA reads as TGTGCCAGCAGTGGAAAAGGGTACCCTGAAGCTTTCTTT.

A few counts support this clone. The chain uses TRBV6-5 and TRBJ2-3; D gene ambiguous. The CDR3 totals 14 residues. V was clipped by 5 bases and J by 0 bases, with 9 bases between them. Germline CDR1 reads MNHEY; CDR2 reads SVGAGI. The CDR3 nucleotides are TGTGCCAGCAGTCTGGGCTCTAGCACAGATACGCAGTATTTT. It translates to CASSLGSSTDTQYF.

The rearrangement joins TRBV18 to TRBJ2-7; 8 bases align to TRBD1. Germline values: CDR1 KGHSH, CDR2 LQKENI. CDR3 length equals 16 residues. V lost 4 bases and J lost 6; bases outside the gene matches: 14. The CDR3 region has the DNA TGTGCCAGCTCACGATATGGACAGGGCCCCCGTCTCGAGCAGTACTTC. Amino acids: CASSRYGQGPRLEQYF.

The genes are TRBV6-6 and TRBJ2-2; TRBD2 agrees at 10 bases. V lost 6 bases to trimming and J lost 3 bases; unmatched junction nucleotides: 1. CDR1 and CDR2 from the germline V gene are MNHNY and SVGAGI (reference sequence). The CDR3 covers 14 residues. The CDR3: CASRTSGYTGELFF. CDR3 DNA: TGTGCCAGCAGGACTAGCGGGTACACCGGGGAGCTGTTTTTT.

V gene TRBV18 combines with J gene TRBJ1-2, with a possible D match to TRBD1 (5 bases). The germline gives CDR1 KGHSH, CDR2 LQKENI. The CDR3 is 15 amino acids. V lost 1 base and J 1 base, leaving 10 bases between the germline ends. In DNA, the CDR3 is TGTGCCAGCTCACCACAAGGGACGGTTAACTATGGCTACACCTTC. Amino acids: CASSPQGTVNYGYTF.

The rearrangement joins TRBV19 to TRBJ1-2; perhaps TRBD1 as D (6 bases). This CDR3 spans 15 amino acids. Germline CDR1 is LNHDA and CDR2 is SQIVND (reference sequence). V dropped 3 bases and J dropped 1 base, with 12 bases sitting between them. The CDR3 here is CASSIGTLINYGYTF. CDR3 sequence (DNA): TGTGCCAGTAGTATCGGGACATTAATTAACTATGGCTACACCTTC.

The chain is built from TRBV7-2 and TRBJ2-3; a weak D match, TRBD2 (6 bases). Germline V lookup: CDR1 SGHTA, CDR2 FQGNSA. V was cut by 2 bases and J by 5 bases, with 17 bases left in between. This CDR3 region has 16 residues. CDR3 nucleotide sequence: TGTGCCAGCAGCTTAAACGGAGGGTTGGTACGAGATACGCAGTATTTT. Translating it yields CASSLNGGLVRDTQYF.

The J gene is TRBJ1-5, the V gene TRBV28, with 7 bases lining up with TRBD1. Losses at the gene ends were 8 bases for V and 4 bases for J; bases not matched to a gene: 14. Per germline, CDR1 MDHEN and CDR2 SYDVKM. The CDR3 covers 16 residues. The CDR3: CASPPQGGLGNQPQHF. DNA for the CDR3: TGTGCCAGCCCCCCTCAGGGGGGGCTTGGAAATCAGCCCCAGCATTTT. Combining the CDR3 with reference TRBV28 and TRBJ1-5 gives the whole variable domain DVKVTQSSRYLVKRTGEKVFLECVQDMDHENMFWYRQDPGLGLRLIYFSYDVKMKEKGDIPEGYSVSREKKERFSLILESASTNQTSMYLCASPPQGGLGNQPQHFGDGTRLSIL.

This clone was counted a single time. The chain is built from TRBV18 and TRBJ2-2; no firm D call. Germline CDR1 KGHSH, CDR2 LQKENI. The CDR3 runs to 13 residues. The germline V and J ends were trimmed by 1 base and 5 bases, with 5 bases remaining between them. Here the CDR3 reads CASSPRETGELFF. CDR3 coding DNA: TGTGCCAGCTCACCACGGGAAACCGGGGAGCTGTTTTTT.

The V call is TRBV5-1, the J call TRBJ2-1; D is possibly TRBD2 (6 bases). The CDR3 has 15 amino acids. V lost 0 bases to trimming and J lost 5 bases, with 12 bases between them. CDR1 is SGHRS and CDR2 is YFSETQ in the germline V gene. The CDR3 here is CASSLVTSSNNEQFF. The CDR3 bases are TGCGCCAGCAGCTTGGTGACTAGTTCTAACAATGAGCAGTTCTTC.